Listed below are T cell receptor beta chains from one sample, sequenced in a study of human T cells and chemical hapten exposure. TCRdb called the RACE reads again in MiXCR, with one record for every CDR3 protein. This table has some 120,000 distinct CDR3 sequences, 12% appearing once. This material consisted of whole blood, taken in connection with sensitization to the hapten diphenylcyclopropenone (DPC). These receptors came from a woman in her fifties or sixties with alopecia areata. Some clones in this sample may be carry-over from other donors' samples. Both conserved end residues are part of each CDR3. Fields, in order: D gene, V gene, J gene, clone size, CDR3 DNA, CDR3 protein. The D gene is left open where the match is weak. Expanded clones get a size class; other rows say once, few or many, or leave the size out.

D: -
V: TRBV29-1
J: TRBJ1-5
size: many
DNA: TGCAGCGTTGCTCAGGGTCTATACCAGCCCCAGCATTTT
CDR3: CSVAQGLYQPQHF

D: TRBD1
V: TRBV18
J: TRBJ2-7
size: -
DNA: TGTGCCAGCTCGCCCCCGACAGGGAACGAGCAGTACTTC
CDR3: CASSPPTGNEQYF

D: -
V: TRBV27
J: TRBJ2-1
size: -
DNA: TGTGCCAGCAGTTTCGAAAGGGGTGATGAGCAGTTCTTC
CDR3: CASSFERGDEQFF

D: -
V: TRBV12-3/TRBV12-4
J: TRBJ2-1
size: many
DNA: TGTGCCAGCAGTTCTCCCGGGACCGAACACTATGAGCAGTTCTTC
CDR3: CASSSPGTEHYEQFF

D: -
V: TRBV12-3/TRBV12-4
J: TRBJ2-5
size: -
DNA: TGTGCCAGCAGTTTAAATGGAGAGACCCAGTACTTC
CDR3: CASSLNGETQYF

D: TRBD1
V: TRBV5-6
J: TRBJ1-5
size: few
DNA: TGTGCCAGCAGCTTGTACACAGGGGTGAGTCAGCCCCAGCATTTT
CDR3: CASSLYTGVSQPQHF

D: TRBD1
V: TRBV7-9
J: TRBJ2-3
size: -
DNA: TGTGCCAGCAGCTTGGGACAGGGAGAAACTAGCACAGATACGCAGTATTTT
CDR3: CASSLGQGETSTDTQYF

D: -
V: TRBV6-5
J: TRBJ1-1
size: -
DNA: TGTGCCAGCAGTTGGGGGAGTAACACTGAAGCTTTCTTT
CDR3: CASSWGSNTEAFF

D: TRBD2
V: TRBV12-3/TRBV12-4
J: TRBJ2-3
size: many
DNA: TGTGCCAGCAACCTCGGACTAGCGGACGGAATCACGCAGTATTTT
CDR3: CASNLGLADGITQYF

D: TRBD2
V: TRBV27
J: TRBJ2-4
size: few
DNA: TGTGCCACCCATTTCGCGGGAGATCCAAACATTCAGTACTTC
CDR3: CATHFAGDPNIQYF

D: -
V: TRBV5-8
J: TRBJ2-6
size: -
DNA: TGTGCCAGCAGCTTGGTTTTAGACTCCCAGAGCTCTGGGGCCAACGTCCTGACTTTC
CDR3: CASSLVLDSQSSGANVLTF

D: -
V: TRBV10-3
J: TRBJ1-1
size: few
DNA: TGTGCCATCAGTGAGTCAGGGCTGGCCAACACTGAAGCTTTCTTT
CDR3: CAISESGLANTEAFF

D: -
V: TRBV6-2/TRBV6-3
J: TRBJ2-5
size: many
DNA: TGTGCCAGCAGTCCAGGACAGACGACAGAGACCCAGTACTTC
CDR3: CASSPGQTTETQYF

D: TRBD1
V: TRBV5-1
J: TRBJ2-6
size: few
DNA: TGCGCCAGCAGCGGGACCGGGACAGCATCTGGGGCCAACGTCCTGACTTTC
CDR3: CASSGTGTASGANVLTF

D: -
V: TRBV20-1
J: TRBJ1-1
size: many
DNA: TGCAGTGCCAGTAAGGGACGCTACACTGAAGCTTTCTTT
CDR3: CSASKGRYTEAFF

D: -
V: TRBV2
J: TRBJ1-4
size: many
DNA: TGTGCCAGCATCTCTTGGGGGAGGACCGCAGAAAAACTGTTTTTT
CDR3: CASISWGRTAEKLFF

D: -
V: TRBV7-9
J: TRBJ1-1
size: many
DNA: TGTGCCAGCAGCTTGGACGCTTCGAGAGGGACTGAAGCTTTCTTT
CDR3: CASSLDASRGTEAFF

D: TRBD1
V: TRBV7-8
J: TRBJ1-2
size: few
DNA: TGTGCCAGCAGCGGAGGGACAGTCCCTTACCGGAGCTATGGCTACACCTTC
CDR3: CASSGGTVPYRSYGYTF

D: -
V: TRBV27
J: TRBJ1-6
size: many
DNA: TGTGCCAGCAGTTTAGGGGGGCCCGCTTCACCCCTCCACTTT
CDR3: CASSLGGPASPLHF

D: -
V: TRBV5-1
J: TRBJ1-4
size: -
DNA: TGCGCCAGCAGCTGGGACTATGGGAACGAAAAACTGTTTTTT
CDR3: CASSWDYGNEKLFF

D: -
V: TRBV28
J: TRBJ2-3
size: few
DNA: TGTGCCGGACGCCGGGCGGGATCAGATACGCAGTATTTT
CDR3: CAGRRAGSDTQYF

D: -
V: TRBV7-2
J: TRBJ2-7
size: -
DNA: TGTGCCAGCAGCTCTGGACGGTACGAGCAGTACTTC
CDR3: CASSSGRYEQYF

D: TRBD1
V: TRBV4-2
J: TRBJ2-7
size: -
DNA: TGTGCCAGCAGCCAAGAAGGGGGCCCCCTCCCCCTCGAGCAGTACTTC
CDR3: CASSQEGGPLPLEQYF

D: -
V: TRBV18
J: TRBJ1-2
size: -
DNA: TGTGCCAGCTCACCGTCGATGACAGTCTCTAACTATGGCTACACCTTC
CDR3: CASSPSMTVSNYGYTF

D: -
V: TRBV28
J: TRBJ2-1
size: many
DNA: TGTGCCAGCAGTTCCGTAGGAGCCCCCTACAATGAGCAGTTCTTC
CDR3: CASSSVGAPYNEQFF

D: -
V: TRBV19
J: TRBJ1-5
size: many
DNA: TGTGCCAGTAGTGCCCGAATAAATCAGCCCCAGCATTTT
CDR3: CASSARINQPQHF

D: -
V: TRBV28
J: TRBJ1-2
size: -
DNA: TGTGCCAGCAGTATCGACTATGGCTACACCTTC
CDR3: CASSIDYGYTF

D: TRBD1
V: TRBV18
J: TRBJ1-5
size: -
DNA: TGTGCCAGCTCGCGAGAGACAGGGAGCCCCCAGCATTTT
CDR3: CASSRETGSPQHF

D: -
V: TRBV25-1
J: TRBJ2-1
size: many
DNA: TGTGCCAGCAGTGATGGAGGGACCCTCTCAACTTACAATGAGCAGTTCTTC
CDR3: CASSDGGTLSTYNEQFF

D: TRBD1
V: TRBV6-1
J: TRBJ2-5
size: many
DNA: TGTGCCAGCAGTGAAGCAGTCGGGACAGTGGAGACCCAGTACTTC
CDR3: CASSEAVGTVETQYF

D: -
V: TRBV4-1
J: TRBJ2-7
size: few
DNA: TGCGCCAGCAGCCAAGGAGCGACAGACTACGAGCAGTACTTC
CDR3: CASSQGATDYEQYF

D: -
V: TRBV6-5
J: TRBJ2-7
size: -
DNA: TGTGCCAGCAGTATAAGGAGCCCACGCGACGAGCAGTACTTC
CDR3: CASSIRSPRDEQYF

D: -
V: TRBV28
J: TRBJ1-1
size: few
DNA: TGTGCCAGCGGCTTAAGGGGGGTTTTT
CDR3: CASGLRGVF

D: -
V: TRBV3-1
J: TRBJ2-1
size: many
DNA: TGTGCCAGCAGCCCAACTTGGGGGGCCGGATCCAGTGAGCAGTTCTTC
CDR3: CASSPTWGAGSSEQFF

D: -
V: TRBV18
J: TRBJ1-6
size: -
DNA: TGTGCCAGCTCACCACCAAATGGGGTCTATAATTCACCCCTCCACTTT
CDR3: CASSPPNGVYNSPLHF

D: -
V: TRBV5-1
J: TRBJ2-5
size: few
DNA: TGCGCCAGCAGCTTTGGACAGCAAGAGACCCAGTACTTC
CDR3: CASSFGQQETQYF

D: -
V: TRBV6-2/TRBV6-3
J: TRBJ2-3
size: many
DNA: TGTGCCAGCACCGACGGAGATACGCAGTATTTT
CDR3: CASTDGDTQYF

D: TRBD2
V: TRBV7-8
J: TRBJ2-1
size: -
DNA: TGTGCCAGCAGCCTACAGACTAGCGGGAGGGAGGAGGAGCAGTTCTTC
CDR3: CASSLQTSGREEEQFF

D: -
V: TRBV6-5
J: TRBJ2-2
size: few
DNA: TGTGCCAGCAGTTACACAGGGAACACCGGGGAGCTGTTTTTT
CDR3: CASSYTGNTGELFF

D: -
V: TRBV12-3/TRBV12-4
J: TRBJ2-2
size: few
DNA: TGTGCCAGCGGACTCGGAGCCGGGGAGCTGTTTTTT
CDR3: CASGLGAGELFF

D: TRBD1
V: TRBV11-2
J: TRBJ2-7
size: few
DNA: TGTGCCAGCAGCACGACCGGGACAGGGACCCACGAGCAGTACTTC
CDR3: CASSTTGTGTHEQYF

D: -
V: TRBV7-9
J: TRBJ1-1
size: -
DNA: TGTGCCAGCAGCTTAGCATTAAACGGGGAAGCTTTCTTT
CDR3: CASSLALNGEAFF

D: -
V: TRBV5-4
J: TRBJ2-1
size: many
DNA: TGTGCCAGCAGCAGCTTGGATAATTACAATGAGCAGTTCTTC
CDR3: CASSSLDNYNEQFF

D: TRBD1
V: TRBV20-1
J: TRBJ2-3
size: few
DNA: TGCAGTGCTGCTACTTGGGGACAGGGCACAGATACGCAGTATTTT
CDR3: CSAATWGQGTDTQYF

D: TRBD2
V: TRBV10-3
J: TRBJ2-7
size: many
DNA: TGTGCCATCAGTGAGACTGACCCGACTAGCGCCACATCCTACGAGCAGTACTTC
CDR3: CAISETDPTSATSYEQYF